The subject of this entry is one TCR beta chain. The final CDR3 position lacks the conserved phenylalanine or tryptophan, pointing to a likely read error. Using a constant-region primer together with ProtoScript II reverse transcriptase, TCR beta cDNA was made from roughly 520 ng of total RNA. Employing slightly modified ARM-PCR, three nested multiplex PCR rounds were run, and these gave rise to the TCR beta libraries. Primers for the first two PCR rounds were TRBV1-TRBV30 forward primers and a C-beta reverse primer (roughly 10 cycles per round). TCRdb used MiXCR to reprocess the multiplex PCR reads, holding one entry per CDR3 protein. The table has approximately 54,000 distinct CDR3 sequences, about 80% seen once; the top ten hold around 23%. This entry comes from a study of tumor-infiltrating lymphocytes in primary liver carcinoma. From germline, CDR1 is SGHDT and CDR2 YYEEEE. The CDR3 is 16 residues long.

Unsorted bulk tissue, about 17-34 mg of it, served as the source for co-extraction of RNA and DNA. This sequence originates from a man in his forties with primary liver carcinoma and hepatitis B virus infection. The rearrangement uses TRBV5-6 and TRBJ2-1; D possibly corresponds to TRBD1 (7 bases). The specimen was liver tumor tissue from sampling region 2. As for subset: tumor region T2, inferior pole. This chain's CDR3 is CASSLEGANSYNEQFL. The CDR3, as DNA: TGTGCCAGCAGTTTGGAGGGGGCAAACTCCTACAATGAGCAGTTCCTC.